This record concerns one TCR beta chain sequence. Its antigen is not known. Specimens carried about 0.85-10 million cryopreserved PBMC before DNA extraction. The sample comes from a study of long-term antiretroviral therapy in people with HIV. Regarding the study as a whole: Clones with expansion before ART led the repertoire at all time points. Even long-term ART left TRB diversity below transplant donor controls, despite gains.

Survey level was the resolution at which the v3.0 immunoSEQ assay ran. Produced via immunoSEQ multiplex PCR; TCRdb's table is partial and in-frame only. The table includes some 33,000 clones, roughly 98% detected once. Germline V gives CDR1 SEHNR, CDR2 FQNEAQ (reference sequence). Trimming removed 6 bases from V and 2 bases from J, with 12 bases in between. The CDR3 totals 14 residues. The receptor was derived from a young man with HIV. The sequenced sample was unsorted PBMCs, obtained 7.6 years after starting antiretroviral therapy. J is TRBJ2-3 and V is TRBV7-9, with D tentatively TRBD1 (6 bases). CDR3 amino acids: CASSYGQYTDTQYF. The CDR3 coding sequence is TGTGCCAGCAGTTATGGACAGTACACAGATACGCAGTATTTT.